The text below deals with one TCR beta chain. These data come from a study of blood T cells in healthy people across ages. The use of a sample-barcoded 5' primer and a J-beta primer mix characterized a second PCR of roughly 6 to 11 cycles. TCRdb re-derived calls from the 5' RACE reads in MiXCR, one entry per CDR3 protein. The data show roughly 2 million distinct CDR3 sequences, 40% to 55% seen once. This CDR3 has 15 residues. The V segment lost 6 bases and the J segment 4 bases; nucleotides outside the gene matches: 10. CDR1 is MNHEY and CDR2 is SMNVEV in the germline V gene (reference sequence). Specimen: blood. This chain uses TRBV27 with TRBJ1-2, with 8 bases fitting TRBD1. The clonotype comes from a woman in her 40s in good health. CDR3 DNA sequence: TGTGCCAGCAGCCTCACAACGACAGGGGCCTATGGCTACACCTTC. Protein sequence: CASSLTTTGAYGYTF.